This TCR beta chain was identified in a study of blood T cell repertoires in COVID-19. Across the study: Sites across the United States, Italy and Spain contributed samples from acute and convalescent COVID-19. The cDNA or gDNA used as material had been derived from T cells, B-cell-depleted T cells, or PBMCs.

The germline gives CDR1 LGHDT, CDR2 YNNKEL (reference sequence). The CDR3 has 15 amino acids. Trimming removed 6 bases from V and 9 bases from J, with 21 bases in between. As originally analysed: Amplifying reference gene primers gave estimates of nucleated cell counts. The assay was immunoSEQ multiplex PCR, and TCRdb's table has in-frame clones only and misses some. V, J and clone size reflect that table, while D and trimming were determined from the DNA. Of about 190,000 clones detected, more than 60% appear once; the ten largest clones hold 9.5% to 15%. The clonotype originates from a woman aged 45-59 years with acute or convalescent COVID-19. Sample: peripheral blood. The V call is TRBV3-1 (or the pseudogene TRBV3-2), the J call TRBJ1-5; possible D gene TRBD1, 6 bases. The CDR3 sequence is CASRREQGPAWPQHF. The CDR3 nucleotides are TGTGCCAGCAGACGAGAACAGGGCCCTGCCTGGCCCCAGCATTTT.